The 13 T cell receptor beta chains presented below share a single source sample, sequenced in a study of T-cell reconstitution after alpha-beta-depleted transplantation in children. Preparation of the TCRbeta library involved a method that used unique molecular identifiers. Each CDR3 protein gets one entry after TCRdb re-called the PCR reads with MiXCR. The repertoire holds 580,000 or so distinct CDR3 sequences, with 23% as singletons. The specimen comprised PBMCs, mostly from graft donor cells, sampled 360 days after TCRalphabeta/CD19-depleted stem cell transplant. The receptors come from a boy younger than two who had a stem cell transplant for acute myeloid leukemia, so the T cells may come from the graft donor.

This clonotype was counted many times. The rearrangement uses TRBV29-1 and TRBJ2-3, with TRBD2 as a possible D gene (5 bases). V was trimmed by 8 bases and J by 3 bases, leaving 9 bases between them. The CDR3 runs to 11 residues. Germline lookup yields CDR1 SQVTM and CDR2 ANQGSEA. The CDR3: CSLRGTDTQYF. The CDR3 region has the DNA TGCAGCCTTAGAGGGACAGATACGCAGTATTTT.

The chain is built from TRBV24-1 and TRBJ2-3; no clear D. The CDR3 spans 12 residues. The germline V and J ends were trimmed by 1 base and 7 bases, with 5 bases remaining between them. Germline V gene sequence: CDR1 KGHDR, CDR2 SFDVKD. CDR3 sequence (DNA): TGTGCCACCAGTGATTTTCCGAATACGCAGTATTTT. Protein product: CATSDFPNTQYF.

The V gene is TRBV5-1, the J gene TRBJ2-3; 8 bases are shared with TRBD2. The germline gives CDR1 SGHRS, CDR2 YFSETQ. CDR3 length: 17 amino acids. V lost 4 bases and J lost 5; bases outside the gene matches: 15. In DNA form, the CDR3 reads TGCGCCAGCAGCCCTCGTACCGGGGGGGGAGGAGGAGATACGCAGTATTTT. This codes for CASSPRTGGGGGDTQYF.

The chain carries TRBV5-1 and TRBJ1-1; no definite D call. Per germline, CDR1 SGHRS and CDR2 YFSETQ. The CDR3 spans 15 residues. The ends were cut back, 0 bases at V and 4 bases at J, with 13 bases in the middle. CDR3 DNA sequence: TGCGCCAGCAGCTTGGATGCGACCCGCGGCACTGAAGCTTTCTTT. Its protein product is CASSLDATRGTEAFF. Full variable domain (rest looked up from reference TRBV5-1 and TRBJ1-1): KAGVTQTPRYLIKTRGQQVTLSCSPISGHRSVSWYQQTPGQGLQFLFEYFSETQRNKGNFPGRFSGRQFSNSRSEMNVSTLELGDSALYLCASSLDATRGTEAFFGQGTRLTVV.

This clonotype was detected only a few times. DNA for the CDR3: TGTGCCAGCAGCGCCAGGAGCTCCTACGAGCAGTACTTC. This codes for CASSARSSYEQYF. The chain carries TRBV12-3 or TRBV12-4 and TRBJ2-7; D is unresolved. The CDR3 runs to 13 residues. V was pared by 6 bases and J by 0 bases, with 9 bases between.

This clonotype appeared many times. The junction departs from germline at one end; a sequencing error may be responsible. V and J are TRBV5-1 and TRBJ2-1; the D gene is possibly TRBD2 (6 bases). There are 14 residues in the CDR3. Germline CDR1 SGHRS, CDR2 YFSETQ. The CDR3 DNA reads as TGCCCCAGCAGCTTGGCGGGGTCTAACAATGAGCAGTTCTTC. Translating gives CPSSLAGSNNEQFF.

In its sample, this clonotype was seen a few times. The gene calls are TRBV15 and TRBJ2-7; D ambiguous. V was pared by 0 bases and J by 0 bases, with 9 bases between. The CDR3 totals 15 residues. Germline CDR1 is LNHNV and CDR2 is YYDKDF (reference sequence). CDR3 sequence: CATSRDRIPSYEQYF. The CDR3 DNA sequence: TGTGCCACCAGCAGAGACCGTATACCCTCCTACGAGCAGTACTTC.

Only a few counts were recorded for this clonotype. The chain carries TRBV12-3 or TRBV12-4 and TRBJ2-7; TRBD1 aligns across 7 bases. The CDR3 length is 14 residues. Trimming took 6 bases from V and 2 from J; bases not matched to a gene: 7. CDR3: CASSSGQSPYEQYF. Here the CDR3 DNA reads TGTGCCAGCAGCTCGGGACAGTCGCCCTACGAGCAGTACTTC.

The table lists this clonotype with many counts. V and J are TRBV20-1 and TRBJ2-7; TRBD1 is a possible D gene (5 bases). The CDR3 contains 12 residues. CDR1 and CDR2 from the germline V gene are DFQATT and SNEGSKA (reference sequence). V was trimmed by 3 bases and J by 2 bases, leaving 8 bases between them. The CDR3 region has the DNA TGCAGTGCTAGGTCAGGGACCTACGAGCAGTACTTC. Amino acid sequence: CSARSGTYEQYF.

This chain joins TRBV4-1 and TRBJ2-4; the D gene is possibly TRBD2 (5 bases). CDR3 length: 15 amino acids. The germline V gene has CDR1 MGHRA and CDR2 YSYEKL. The ends were cut back, 1 base at V and 0 bases at J, with 7 bases in the middle. The CDR3 DNA reads as TGCGCCAGCAGCCAAGGAGGACTAGCCAAAAACATTCAGTACTTC. As protein: CASSQGGLAKNIQYF.

This chain links TRBV6-1 with TRBJ1-5, with unresolved D. CDR1 and CDR2 (germline): MNHNS, SASEGT. CDR3 length: 15 residues. Trimming took 8 bases from V and 1 from J, leaving 15 bases between them. CDR3 nucleotide sequence: TGTGCCAGCCGACTTTCGGGTTTAAGCAATCAGCCCCAGCATTTT. It is translated as CASRLSGLSNQPQHF.

In its sample, this clonotype was seen a few times. The chain has TRBV6-5 and TRBJ1-2; TRBD1 aligns across 8 bases. CDR1 MNHEY and CDR2 SVGAGI come from the germline V gene. CDR3 size: 15 residues. V trimming: 2 bases; J trimming: 8 bases; junction bases outside the gene matches: 10. The DNA of the CDR3 is TGTGCCAGCAGTTACACCACCAGGGGGCAGGGCGGCTACACCTTC. This gives the protein CASSYTTRGQGGYTF.

This clonotype has ten or more counts. This rearrangement joins TRBV27 to TRBJ1-2, with D possibly TRBD1 on 5 matching bases. Germline V gives CDR1 MNHEY, CDR2 SMNVEV (reference sequence). This CDR3 spans 13 amino acids. Trimming removed 6 bases at V and 4 bases at J, with 12 bases between. The CDR3 sequence: CASSEQASYGYTF. The DNA of the CDR3 is TGTGCCAGCAGCGAACAGGCTTCCTATGGCTACACCTTC.